This T cell receptor beta chain was identified in a study of early T cells in non-severe SARS-CoV-2 infection. Study summary: Alpha and beta chains were unpaired, from unsorted whole-blood bulk RNA.

The V and J ends lost 0 bases and 6 bases respectively, with 12 bases between them. Germline-derived CDR1 and CDR2 are SGDLS and YYNGEE. This CDR3 is 14 amino acids long. In the library, individual cDNA molecules carried attached unique molecular identifiers. MiXCR, applied by TCRdb to the 5' RACE reads, yields one record per CDR3 protein. The table includes approximately 79,000 distinct CDR3 sequences, under 15% detected once. Study-level points and caveats: Anti-spike CD8 responses were favored in VDJdb matching, and private and CD4 specificities were missed.

This clonotype occurred a few times. Its antigen is currently unknown. This rearrangement joins TRBV9 to TRBJ2-5; D remains ambiguous. This receptor was identified in an adult who was a healthcare worker with PCR-confirmed SARS-CoV-2 infection or an uninfected control (not recorded which). Sequencing was performed on whole blood. The CDR3 loop reads CASSVGSWSQTQYF. Here the CDR3 DNA reads TGTGCCAGCAGCGTAGGAAGCTGGTCGCAGACCCAGTACTTC.